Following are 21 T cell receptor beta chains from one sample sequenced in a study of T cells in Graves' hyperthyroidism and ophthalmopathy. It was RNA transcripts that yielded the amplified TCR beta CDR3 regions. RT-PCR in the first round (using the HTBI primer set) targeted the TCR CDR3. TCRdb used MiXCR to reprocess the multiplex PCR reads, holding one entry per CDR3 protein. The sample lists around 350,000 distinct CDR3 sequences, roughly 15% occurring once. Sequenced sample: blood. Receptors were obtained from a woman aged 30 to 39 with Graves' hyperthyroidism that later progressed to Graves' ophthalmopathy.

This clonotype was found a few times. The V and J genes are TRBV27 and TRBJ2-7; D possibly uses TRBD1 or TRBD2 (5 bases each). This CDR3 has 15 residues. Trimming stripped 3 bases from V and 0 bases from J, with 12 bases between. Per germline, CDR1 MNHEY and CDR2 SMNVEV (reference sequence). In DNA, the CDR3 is TGTGCCAGCAGTTTTGCCGGGACCAGCTCCTACGAGCAGTACTTC. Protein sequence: CASSFAGTSSYEQYF.

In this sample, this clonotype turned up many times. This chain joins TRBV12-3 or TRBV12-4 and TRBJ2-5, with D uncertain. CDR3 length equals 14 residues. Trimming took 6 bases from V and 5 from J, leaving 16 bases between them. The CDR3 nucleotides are TGTGCCAGCAGCGCGACACATTTCGGGGAGACCCAGTACTTC. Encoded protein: CASSATHFGETQYF.

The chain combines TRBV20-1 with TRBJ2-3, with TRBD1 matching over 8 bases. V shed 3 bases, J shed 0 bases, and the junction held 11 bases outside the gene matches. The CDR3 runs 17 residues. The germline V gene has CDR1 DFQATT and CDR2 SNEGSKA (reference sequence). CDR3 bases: TGCAGTGCTAGTACCCCCGGGACAGGCCCTAGCACAGATACGCAGTATTTT. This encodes CSASTPGTGPSTDTQYF.

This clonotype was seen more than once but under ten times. The CDR3 DNA reads as TGTGCCAGCAGTACAGACAGGGCACCTAATCAGCCCCAGCATTTT. Its protein is CASSTDRAPNQPQHF. The chain uses TRBV6-1 and TRBJ1-5; 7 nucleotides align to TRBD1. Germline-derived CDR1 and CDR2 are MNHNS and SASEGT. After removal of 5 bases from V and 4 bases from J, the junction contained 8 bases not matched to a gene. This CDR3 spans 15 amino acids.

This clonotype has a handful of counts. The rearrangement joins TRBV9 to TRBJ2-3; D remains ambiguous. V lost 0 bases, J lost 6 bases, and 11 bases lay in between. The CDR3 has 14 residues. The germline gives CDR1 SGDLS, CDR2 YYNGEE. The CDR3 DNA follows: TGTGCCAGCAGCGTAGGAGGTATCGTGGATACGCAGTATTTT. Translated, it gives CASSVGGIVDTQYF. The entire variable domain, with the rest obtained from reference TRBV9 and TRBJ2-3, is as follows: DSGVTQTPKHLITATGQRVTLRCSPRSGDLSVYWYQQSLDQGLQFLIQYYNGEERAKGNILERFSAQQFPDLHSELNLSSLELGDSALYFCASSVGGIVDTQYFGPGTRLTVL.

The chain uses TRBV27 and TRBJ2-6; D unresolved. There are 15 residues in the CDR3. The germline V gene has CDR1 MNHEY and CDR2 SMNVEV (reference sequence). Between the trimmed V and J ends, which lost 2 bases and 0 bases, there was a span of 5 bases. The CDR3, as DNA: TGTGCCAGCAGTTTACTAGGCTCTGGGGCCAACGTCCTGACTTTC. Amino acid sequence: CASSLLGSGANVLTF.

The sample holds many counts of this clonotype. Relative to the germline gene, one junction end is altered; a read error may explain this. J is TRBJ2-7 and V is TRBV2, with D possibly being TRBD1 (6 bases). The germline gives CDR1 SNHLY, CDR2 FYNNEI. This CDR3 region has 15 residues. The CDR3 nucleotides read TGTGCCAGCAGAGAAGACAGGCCCACTTTCTACGAGCAGTACTTC. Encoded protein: CASREDRPTFYEQYF. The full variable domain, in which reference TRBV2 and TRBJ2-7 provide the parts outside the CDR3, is EPEVTQTPSHQVTQMGQEVILRCVPISNHLYFYWYRQILGQKVEFLVSFYNNEISEKSEIFDDQFSVERPDGSNFTLKIRSTKLEDSAMYFCASREDRPTFYEQYFGPGTRLTVT.

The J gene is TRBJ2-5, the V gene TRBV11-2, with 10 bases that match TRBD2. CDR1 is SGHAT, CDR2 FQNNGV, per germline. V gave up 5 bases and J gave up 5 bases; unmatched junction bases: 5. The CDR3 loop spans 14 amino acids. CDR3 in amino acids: CASSAGLAVETQYF. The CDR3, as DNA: TGTGCCAGCAGCGCTGGACTAGCGGTGGAGACCCAGTACTTC.

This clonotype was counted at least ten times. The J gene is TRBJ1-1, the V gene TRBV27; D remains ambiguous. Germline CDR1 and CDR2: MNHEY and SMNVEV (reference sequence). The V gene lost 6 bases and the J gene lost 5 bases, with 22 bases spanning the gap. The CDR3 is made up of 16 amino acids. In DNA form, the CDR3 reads TGTGCCAGCAGCCGGCTTCTCGGGAGGGCGGGGACTGAAGCTTTCTTT. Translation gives CASSRLLGRAGTEAFF.

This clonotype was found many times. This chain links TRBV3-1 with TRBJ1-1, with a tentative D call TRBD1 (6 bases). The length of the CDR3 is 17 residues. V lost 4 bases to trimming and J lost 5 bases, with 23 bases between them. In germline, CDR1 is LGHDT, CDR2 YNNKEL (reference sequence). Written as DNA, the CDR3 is TGTGCCAGCAGCCCTAATAAAGGGGGGGGCGCGGGGACTGAAGCTTTCTTT. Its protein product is CASSPNKGGGAGTEAFF.

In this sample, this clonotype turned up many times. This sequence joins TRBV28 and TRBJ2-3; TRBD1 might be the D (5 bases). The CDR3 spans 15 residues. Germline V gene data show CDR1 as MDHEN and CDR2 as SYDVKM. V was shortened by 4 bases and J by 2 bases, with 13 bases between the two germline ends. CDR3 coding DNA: TGTGCCAGCAGTTCCCCAGGGTTAGACACAGATACGCAGTATTTT. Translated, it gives CASSSPGLDTDTQYF.

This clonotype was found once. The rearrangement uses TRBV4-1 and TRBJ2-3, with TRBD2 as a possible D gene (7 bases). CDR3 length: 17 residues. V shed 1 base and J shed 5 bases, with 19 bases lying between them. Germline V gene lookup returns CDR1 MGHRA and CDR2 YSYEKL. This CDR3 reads CASSQVAGADAGDTQYF. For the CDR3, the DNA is TGCGCCAGCAGCCAAGTGGCGGGGGCGGACGCTGGAGATACGCAGTATTTT.

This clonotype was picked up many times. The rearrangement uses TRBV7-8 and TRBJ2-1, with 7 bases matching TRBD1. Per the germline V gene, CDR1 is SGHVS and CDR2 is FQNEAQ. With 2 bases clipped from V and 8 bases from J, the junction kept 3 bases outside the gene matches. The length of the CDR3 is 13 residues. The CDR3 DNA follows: TGTGCCAGCAGCTTAAACAGGGGTGATGAGCAGTTCTTC. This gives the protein CASSLNRGDEQFF.

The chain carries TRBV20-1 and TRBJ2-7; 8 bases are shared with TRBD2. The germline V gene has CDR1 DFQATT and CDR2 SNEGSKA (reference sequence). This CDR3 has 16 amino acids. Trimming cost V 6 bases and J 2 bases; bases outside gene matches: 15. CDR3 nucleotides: TGCAGTGCCCAGCCCTCGAGCGGGAGAGGTGCCTACGAGCAGTACTTC. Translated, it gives CSAQPSSGRGAYEQYF.

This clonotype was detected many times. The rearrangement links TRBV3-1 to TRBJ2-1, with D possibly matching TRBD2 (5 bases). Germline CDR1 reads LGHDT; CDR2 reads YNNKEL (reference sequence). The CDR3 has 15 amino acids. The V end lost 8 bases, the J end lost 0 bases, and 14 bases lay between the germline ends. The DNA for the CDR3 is TGTGCCAGCGCACAAGCGGCAAACTCCTACAATGAGCAGTTCTTC. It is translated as CASAQAANSYNEQFF.

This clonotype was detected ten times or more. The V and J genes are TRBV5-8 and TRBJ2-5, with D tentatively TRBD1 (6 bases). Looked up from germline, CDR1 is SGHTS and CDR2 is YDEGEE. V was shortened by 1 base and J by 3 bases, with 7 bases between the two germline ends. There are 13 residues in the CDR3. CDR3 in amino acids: CASSLRTEETQYF. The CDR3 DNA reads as TGTGCCAGCAGCTTGAGGACAGAAGAGACCCAGTACTTC.

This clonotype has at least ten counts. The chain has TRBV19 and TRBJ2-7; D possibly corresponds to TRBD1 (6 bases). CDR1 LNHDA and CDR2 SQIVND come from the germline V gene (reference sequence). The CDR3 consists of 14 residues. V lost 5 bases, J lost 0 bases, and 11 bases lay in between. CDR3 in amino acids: CASSLRQDSYEQYF. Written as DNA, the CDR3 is TGTGCCAGTAGTCTTCGACAGGACTCCTACGAGCAGTACTTC.

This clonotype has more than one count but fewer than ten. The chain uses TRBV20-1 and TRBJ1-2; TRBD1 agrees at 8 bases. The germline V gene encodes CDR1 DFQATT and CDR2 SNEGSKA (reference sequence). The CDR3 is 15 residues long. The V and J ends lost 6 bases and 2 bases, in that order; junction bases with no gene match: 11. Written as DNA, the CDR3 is TGCAGTGCAAAAAGGACAGGGAGGAAAAACTATGGCTACACCTTC. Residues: CSAKRTGRKNYGYTF.

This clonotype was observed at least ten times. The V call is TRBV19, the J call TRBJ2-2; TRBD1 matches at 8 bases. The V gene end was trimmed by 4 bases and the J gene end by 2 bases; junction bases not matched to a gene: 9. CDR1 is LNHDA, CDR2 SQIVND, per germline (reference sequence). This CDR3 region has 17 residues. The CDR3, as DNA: TGTGCCAGTAGTAATAAGGACAGGGATATCAACACCGGGGAGCTGTTTTTT. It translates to CASSNKDRDINTGELFF.

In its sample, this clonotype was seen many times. CDR3 amino acids: CASRGNLYEQYF. CDR3 DNA: TGTGCCAGCCGGGGCAACCTTTACGAGCAGTACTTC. The chain recombines TRBV6-2 or TRBV6-3 with TRBJ2-7; D possibly matches TRBD1 or TRBD2 (5 bases each). The V gene lost 8 bases and the J gene lost 4 bases, with 12 bases spanning the gap. The CDR3 runs to 12 residues. CDR1 MNHEY and CDR2 SVGEGT come from the germline V gene.

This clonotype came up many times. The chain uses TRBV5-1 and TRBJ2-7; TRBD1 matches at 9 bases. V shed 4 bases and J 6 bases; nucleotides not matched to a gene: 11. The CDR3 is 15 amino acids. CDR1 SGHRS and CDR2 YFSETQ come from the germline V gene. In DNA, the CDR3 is TGCGCCAGCAGCCCGGGGACAGGGAAGGGCGGCGAGCAGTACTTC. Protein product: CASSPGTGKGGEQYF.